The T cell receptor (beta chain) under discussion was sequenced for a study of neoadjuvant nivolumab and ipilimumab in lung cancer. The germline gives CDR1 SGHDT, CDR2 YYEEEE. V lost 0 bases and J 3 bases, leaving 9 bases between the germline ends. The CDR3 length is 14 residues. Measured with immunoSEQ multiplex PCR; TCRdb has only the in-frame clones, and not every one. In the table there are about 30,000 clones, under 85% of which are singletons. On this clone: Its antigen is not identified.

The study, taken as a whole, reports: TCR clonality did not significantly correlate with pathologic tumor regression. Only two of four nivolumab-treated tumors gained richness and clonality by surgery. Compared with tumor-adjacent uninvolved lung, resected tumors showed greater richness and clonality. Resected-tumor TCR richness correlated positively with pretherapy blood richness.

The sample here was tumor tissue, taken after neoadjuvant nivolumab, alone or with ipilimumab, at or shortly before surgery. This clonotype was sampled from an adult with non-small cell lung cancer. V is TRBV5-6 and J is TRBJ1-2, with a possible D match to TRBD1 (5 bases). CDR3 DNA sequence: TGTGCCAGCAGCTTGGTGGGGCTTGACTATGGCTACACCTTC. Its protein is CASSLVGLDYGYTF.